The 12 T cell receptor beta chains below come from one sample, sequenced in a study of blood T cell repertoires in COVID-19 (dated by TCRdb to about 2020). The library was built by means of the immunoSEQ multiplex PCR assay. This is the immuneACCESS table as TCRdb keeps it, with only in-frame sequences that have V and J called. A part of the clones is gone; compared with another copy, unresolved V genes explain less than half, and the rest is unexplained. For this sample there are about 330,000 clones; approximately 84% appear just once. The top ten clonotypes cover over 0.8% of the sample. The sequencing input was PBMCs or T cells enriched from blood (not recorded which). These receptors were obtained from a woman in her 30s who had recovered from COVID-19.

The chain employs TRBV5-1 and TRBJ1-2, with a possible D match to TRBD1 (5 bases). V was trimmed by 3 bases and J by 7 bases, leaving 10 bases between them. This CDR3 contains 12 residues. Germline lookup yields CDR1 SGHRS and CDR2 YFSETQ. The CDR3 DNA reads as TGCGCCAGCAGCTCTGACAGTCTTGGCTACACCTTC. It specifies CASSSDSLGYTF.

The chain employs TRBV4-1 and TRBJ1-5, with D hard to call. V was clipped by 3 bases and J by 0 bases, with 12 bases between them. Germline assignment: CDR1 MGHRA and CDR2 YSYEKL. The CDR3 length is 16 residues. CDR3 DNA: TGCGCCAGCAGCCACATTGCGGGCTCTAGCAATCAGCCCCAGCATTTT. This encodes CASSHIAGSSNQPQHF.

This clone was seen only once. One end of the junction varies from germline; a read error may be responsible. The chain carries TRBV23-1 and TRBJ1-1; D perhaps matches TRBD1 (6 bases). TRBV23-1 is assigned to the ORF class and has an uncertain function. The CDR3 length is 16 residues. The CDR3 is CASSPPKTGLNTEAFF. The CDR3 bases are TGCGCCAGCAGTCCACCAAAGACAGGTCTGAATACTGAAGCTTTCTTT.

The chain is built from TRBV28 and TRBJ2-3; TRBD2 matches 8 bases. Per the germline V gene, CDR1 is MDHEN and CDR2 is SYDVKM. The J segment lost 1 base and the V segment lost 5 bases, leaving 8 bases of the junction unmatched. The length of the CDR3 is 16 residues. CDR3 protein: CASSRRAGAGTDTQYF. DNA of the CDR3: TGTGCCAGCAGTCGAAGAGCGGGGGCCGGCACAGATACGCAGTATTTT.

This clone was seen once. The chain combines TRBV28 with TRBJ1-2, with D hard to call. V was trimmed by 3 bases and J by 5 bases, leaving 13 bases between them. CDR1 and CDR2 (germline): MDHEN, SYDVKM. The CDR3 covers 14 residues. The CDR3 sequence: CASSFIGVEYGYTF. In nucleotides, the CDR3 is TGTGCCAGCAGTTTTATCGGGGTCGAATATGGCTACACCTTC.

The V gene is TRBV19, the J gene TRBJ1-2; possibly TRBD1 for D (6 bases). V lost 3 bases to trimming and J lost 1 base, with 15 bases between them. The V gene's germline CDR1 is LNHDA and CDR2 SQIVND (reference sequence). This CDR3 is built from 16 residues. The CDR3 sequence is CASSMRRGGDNYGYTF. The CDR3 coding sequence is TGTGCCAGTAGTATGAGAAGGGGGGGTGATAACTATGGCTACACCTTC.

CDR3 coding DNA: TGTGCCAGTAGTCCACTAGCGGGGGCATACAATGAGCAGTTCTTC. Residues: CASSPLAGAYNEQFF. The rearrangement joins TRBV19 to TRBJ2-1; 11 bases line up with TRBD2. CDR3 length equals 15 residues. Trimming at V came to 5 bases and at J to 4 bases, leaving 4 bases not matched to a gene. CDR1 is LNHDA and CDR2 is SQIVND in the germline V gene (reference sequence).

The chain is built from TRBV5-6 and TRBJ2-5; 8 bases are a match to TRBD1. Germline V gene lookup returns CDR1 SGHDT and CDR2 YYEEEE. V shed 0 bases, J shed 5 bases, and the junction held 6 bases outside the gene matches. CDR3 length: 15 amino acids. The chain's CDR3 is CASSLGGRGQETQYF. CDR3 nucleotide sequence: TGTGCCAGCAGCTTGGGGGGCAGGGGGCAGGAGACCCAGTACTTC.

V and J are TRBV5-1 and TRBJ1-2; a weak D match, TRBD1 (5 bases). Germline lookup yields CDR1 SGHRS and CDR2 YFSETQ. V was pared by 4 bases and J by 3 bases, with 16 bases between. The CDR3 has 15 amino acids. The CDR3 DNA reads TGCGCCAGCAGCCAAGACAGCCATGATTACTATGGCTACACCTTC. This translates into CASSQDSHDYYGYTF.

This clone has only one observation. The V gene is TRBV12-5, the J gene TRBJ2-3, with 8 bases aligning to TRBD1. The ends lost 1 base at V and 4 bases at J; junction bases unmatched: 7. CDR3 length equals 16 residues. The germline V gene has CDR1 LGHNT and CDR2 FRNRAP. Here the CDR3 DNA reads TGTGCTAGTGGTTTGGGCGACAGGGGAAGGGCAGATACGCAGTATTTT. Translation gives CASGLGDRGRADTQYF.

The chain recombines TRBV5-1 with TRBJ1-2; TRBD1 aligns across 8 bases. The CDR3 extends over 15 amino acids. Germline CDR1 is SGHRS and CDR2 is YFSETQ. The trim removed 0 bases at V and 6 bases at J, leaving 7 bases unmatched. The CDR3 coding sequence is TGCGCCAGCAGCTTGGGTACAGGGGGACGGGATGGCTACACCTTC. Translation: CASSLGTGGRDGYTF. Full variable domain (outside the CDR3, taken from reference TRBV5-1 and TRBJ1-2): KAGVTQTPRYLIKTRGQQVTLSCSPISGHRSVSWYQQTPGQGLQFLFEYFSETQRNKGNFPGRFSGRQFSNSRSEMNVSTLELGDSALYLCASSLGTGGRDGYTFGSGTRLTVV.

The V and J genes are TRBV28 and TRBJ1-5, with 7 bases identical to TRBD1. Germline V CDR1 and CDR2: MDHEN, SYDVKM. The CDR3 has 15 amino acids. Trimming cost V 3 bases and J 7 bases; bases outside gene matches: 9. This chain's CDR3 is CASSFSLGQTQPQHF. For the CDR3, the DNA is TGTGCCAGCAGTTTCTCGTTGGGACAGACCCAGCCCCAGCATTTT.